A single sample is the source of the 8 T cell receptor beta chains below, sequenced in a study of blood T cell repertoires in COVID-19. Generated by immunoSEQ multiplex PCR, the TCRdb table keeps only in-frame clones and is missing some. Among about 230,000 clones, 85% to 90% were seen once, and the ten largest hold less than 4.5%. The sequencing sample was made of PBMCs or T cells enriched from blood (not recorded which). These receptors were collected from a woman aged 30 to 39 with acute COVID-19.

The rearrangement uses TRBV6-5 and TRBJ1-2; 10 positions match TRBD1. Germline-derived CDR1 and CDR2 are MNHEY and SVGAGI. The CDR3 is 15 amino acids. J gave up 5 bases and V 8 bases, and 11 bases lay outside the gene matches. CDR3 sequence reads: CASGEPWTGGYGYTF. The CDR3 bases are TGTGCCAGCGGAGAACCCTGGACAGGGGGGTATGGCTACACCTTC.

The rearrangement uses TRBV2 and TRBJ2-5, with D possibly matching TRBD2 (5 bases). The germline V gene encodes CDR1 SNHLY and CDR2 FYNNEI. Between the trimmed V and J ends, which lost 6 bases and 9 bases, there was a span of 23 bases. The CDR3 runs to 15 residues. The CDR3, as DNA: TGTGCCAGCAGCGCCGTTGACACTCCCAAGAGGGCCCAGTACTTC. Translation gives CASSAVDTPKRAQYF.

V is TRBV5-1 and J is TRBJ2-1, with a weak D call TRBD1 (6 bases). Trimming removed 0 bases from V and 10 bases from J, with 14 bases in between. The CDR3 has 14 residues. Germline assignment: CDR1 SGHRS and CDR2 YFSETQ. CDR3 bases: TGCGCCAGCAGCTTGGAGGACAGCTCTAAGGAGCAGTTCTTC. This gives the protein CASSLEDSSKEQFF.

This chain uses TRBV5-1 with TRBJ2-7; a possible D gene is TRBD2 (6 bases). The germline CDR1 and CDR2 sequences are SGHRS and YFSETQ. The V end was cut by 0 bases, the J end by 0 bases, with 10 bases between. The CDR3 has 15 amino acids. The CDR3 DNA sequence: TGCGCCAGCAGCTTGGGGCCTAGCGCCTCCTACGAGCAGTACTTC. Its protein is CASSLGPSASYEQYF.

V usage is TRBV21-1 and J usage is TRBJ1-3; no DNA check was done on the table's D call, TRBD1. TRBV21-1 counts as a pseudogene. This CDR3 is built from 19 residues. The DNA for the CDR3 is TGTGCCAGCAGCAAAAATGGGCCTAACAGGGTACAACCTGGAAACACCATATATTTT. Amino acids: CASSKNGPNRVQPGNTIYF.

This chain connects TRBV4-1 to TRBJ1-5, with no clear D. V lost 0 bases, J lost 3 bases, and 9 bases lay in between. From germline, CDR1 is MGHRA and CDR2 YSYEKL. The CDR3 runs to 15 residues. The CDR3 nucleotides read TGCGCCAGCAGCCAAGACTCAGGCAACAATCAGCCCCAGCATTTT. The encoded protein is CASSQDSGNNQPQHF.

This chain uses TRBV13 with TRBJ1-4; a weak D match, TRBD1 (6 bases). V gave up 5 bases and J gave up 6 bases, with 16 bases separating them. Germline assignment: CDR1 PRHDT and CDR2 FYEKMQ (reference sequence). CDR3 size: 15 residues. Here the CDR3 reads CASSIQGSDDEKLFF. CDR3 bases: TGTGCCAGCAGCATACAGGGCAGTGACGATGAAAAACTGTTTTTT.

V and J are TRBV11-3 and TRBJ2-5; 8 nucleotides align to TRBD2. The CDR3 is 14 amino acids. The V segment lost 2 bases and the J segment 5 bases; nucleotides outside the gene matches: 4. CDR1 and CDR2 (germline): SGHNT, YENEEA. CDR3: CASSLSGGAETQYF. CDR3 nucleotide sequence: TGTGCCAGCAGCTTATCGGGGGGGGCCGAGACCCAGTACTTC. Combining the CDR3 with reference TRBV11-3 and TRBJ2-5 gives the whole variable domain EAGVVQSPRYKIIEKKQPVAFWCNPISGHNTLYWYLQNLGQGPELLIRYENEEAVDDSQLPKDRFSAERLKGVDSTLKIQPAELGDSAVYLCASSLSGGAETQYFGPGTRLLVL.